These 9 T cell receptor beta chains share one sample of origin, sequenced in a study of ipilimumab plus nivolumab after autologous stem cell transplantation. Sequenced by immunoSEQ multiplex PCR; TCRdb stores in-frame clones only, minus some. The sample contains some 11,000 clones, more than 65% of which appear only once. The material sequenced was PBMCs, taken in a trial of ipilimumab plus nivolumab as post-transplant consolidation. The receptors originated from a male donor with multiple myeloma.

The chain carries TRBV28 and TRBJ2-7; the D gene is possibly TRBD2 (7 bases). With 5 bases removed from V and 2 bases from J, the gap between germline ends came to 16 bases. Germline V gene data show CDR1 as MDHEN and CDR2 as SYDVKM. This CDR3 is 15 amino acids long. The CDR3 nucleotides are TGTGCCAGCAGTGGAAGGGGGAGGGCGGCCTACGAGCAGTACTTC. Encoded protein: CASSGRGRAAYEQYF. Full variable domain (outside the CDR3, taken from reference TRBV28 and TRBJ2-7): DVKVTQSSRYLVKRTGEKVFLECVQDMDHENMFWYRQDPGLGLRLIYFSYDVKMKEKGDIPEGYSVSREKKERFSLILESASTNQTSMYLCASSGRGRAAYEQYFGPGTRLTVT.

V is TRBV11-2 and J is TRBJ1-5; D unresolved. Trimming shortened V by 1 base and J by 11 bases, and 18 bases separated the two germline ends. The CDR3 covers 15 residues. Germline CDR1 is SGHAT and CDR2 is FQNNGV. CDR3 residues: CASSLGAEPGLAQHF. The CDR3 nucleotides are TGTGCCAGCAGCTTAGGGGCGGAGCCGGGTTTGGCCCAGCATTTT.

The chain joins TRBV7-2 to TRBJ2-5; D is ambiguous. CDR3 length: 13 residues. V was shortened by 5 bases and J by 5 bases, with 12 bases between the two germline ends. Germline V gives CDR1 SGHTA, CDR2 FQGNSA. The CDR3 nucleotides read TGTGCCAGCAGCCCTGGGCATGGGGAGACCCAGTACTTC. This sequence encodes CASSPGHGETQYF.

CDR3 coding DNA: TGTGCCAGTAGTATCCCCGGAAGGAACACTGAAGCTTTCTTT. Translating gives CASSIPGRNTEAFF. The V gene is TRBV19, the J gene TRBJ1-1, with D unresolved. The V gene's germline CDR1 is LNHDA and CDR2 SQIVND (reference sequence). V shed 3 bases and J shed 1 base, with 9 bases lying between them. There are 14 residues in the CDR3.

The genes are TRBV6-5 and TRBJ1-2; 7 positions agree with TRBD1. The CDR3 totals 14 residues. CDR1 and CDR2 from the germline V gene are MNHEY and SVGAGI. V was pared by 2 bases and J by 5 bases, with 5 bases of the junction left unmatched. This chain's CDR3 is CASSYGGTDYGYTF. Written as DNA, the CDR3 is TGTGCCAGCAGTTACGGAGGGACAGATTATGGCTACACCTTC.

The rearrangement joins TRBV15 to TRBJ1-3, with D perhaps matching TRBD1 (5 bases). Germline CDR1 is LNHNV and CDR2 is YYDKDF (reference sequence). V gave up 5 bases and J gave up 3 bases, with 11 bases separating them. The CDR3 spans 14 residues. This CDR3 is CATSAHGGGNTIYF. CDR3 bases: TGTGCCACCAGCGCCCACGGGGGTGGAAACACCATATATTTT. The full variable domain, its missing parts supplied by reference TRBV15 and TRBJ1-3, is DAMVIQNPRYQVTQFGKPVTLSCSQTLNHNVMYWYQQKSSQAPKLLFHYYDKDFNNEADTPDNFQSRRPNTSFCFLDIRSPGLGDTAMYLCATSAHGGGNTIYFGEGSWLTVV.

This clone came up a few times. The V call is TRBV9, the J call TRBJ1-2, with D hard to call. Germline-derived CDR1 and CDR2 are SGDLS and YYNGEE. The CDR3 covers 15 residues. V lost 4 bases and J 2 bases, leaving 15 bases between the germline ends. CDR3 protein: CASSTRPGENYGYTF. The CDR3 nucleotides read TGTGCCAGCAGCACGCGCCCCGGGGAGAACTATGGCTACACCTTC.

The chain employs TRBV27 and TRBJ1-1, with D uncertain. Trimming cost V 2 bases and J 3 bases, with 10 bases left between them. The germline CDR1 and CDR2 sequences are MNHEY and SMNVEV (reference sequence). The CDR3 extends over 14 amino acids. CDR3 in amino acids: CASSLKAPHTEAFF. The CDR3 coding sequence is TGTGCCAGCAGTTTAAAGGCGCCACACACTGAAGCTTTCTTT.

V is TRBV13 and J is TRBJ2-2; TRBD1 matches at 9 bases. V dropped 3 bases and J dropped 6; count of bases not matched to a gene: 5. This CDR3 has 15 residues. Per the germline V gene, CDR1 is PRHDT and CDR2 is FYEKMQ (reference sequence). For the CDR3, the DNA is TGTGCCAGCAGCTTTGGGACAGGGTCATCCGGGGAGCTGTTTTTT. Residues: CASSFGTGSSGELFF. Variable domain in full (rest from reference TRBV13 and TRBJ2-2): AAGVIQSPRHLIKEKRETATLKCYPIPRHDTVYWYQQGPGQDPQFLISFYEKMQSDKGSIPDRFSAQQFSDYHSELNMSSLELGDSALYFCASSFGTGSSGELFFGEGSRLTVL.